This T cell receptor beta chain was identified in a study of T cell clonotyping in hematopoietic cell transplantation. The method was immunoSEQ multiplex PCR; TCRdb's version includes in-frame clones alone and lacks a portion of them. The profile shows roughly 30,000 clones, less than 85% of them singletons. Regarding time point: recipient sample about 28 days before transplant, after cytoreduction. Germline loops: CDR1 ENHRY, CDR2 SYGVKD. The length of the CDR3 is 12 residues. Trimming took 9 bases from V and 3 from J; bases not matched to a gene: 1. This specimen consisted of peripheral blood mononuclear cells, obtained before stem cell transplant. This receptor was identified in a man aged 40-50 years with acute myeloid leukemia. Some clones in this sample may be carry-over from other donors' samples. The rearrangement links TRBV10-3 to TRBJ2-7, with 11 bases lining up with TRBD1. DNA of the CDR3: TGTGCCATAGGGACAGGGGGCTACGAGCAGTACTTC. Amino acid sequence: CAIGTGGYEQYF.